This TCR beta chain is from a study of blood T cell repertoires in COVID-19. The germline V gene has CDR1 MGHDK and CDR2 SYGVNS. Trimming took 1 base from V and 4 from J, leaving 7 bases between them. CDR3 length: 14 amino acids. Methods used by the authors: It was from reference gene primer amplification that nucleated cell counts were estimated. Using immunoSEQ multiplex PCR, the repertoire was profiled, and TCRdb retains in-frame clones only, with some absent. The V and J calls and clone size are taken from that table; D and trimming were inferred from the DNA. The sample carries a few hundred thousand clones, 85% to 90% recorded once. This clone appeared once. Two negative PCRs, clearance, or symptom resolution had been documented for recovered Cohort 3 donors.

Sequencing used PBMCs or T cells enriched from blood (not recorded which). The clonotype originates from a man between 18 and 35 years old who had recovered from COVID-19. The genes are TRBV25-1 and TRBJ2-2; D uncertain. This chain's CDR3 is CASSELGLTGELFF. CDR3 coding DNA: TGTGCCAGCAGTGAATTGGGCCTCACCGGGGAGCTGTTTTTT.